One T cell receptor (beta chain) is described in this entry. Its antigen remains unknown. The sample belongs to a study of cytomegalovirus exposure and HLA in healthy donors. Findings and caveats of the study: Data from an earlier analysis indicated that most TCR beta V segments were productive either about 87% or about 30% of the time.

Researchers ran the PCR with 60 Vbeta and 13 Jbeta primers. Libraries were prepared by immunoSEQ multiplex PCR; TCRdb keeps only in-frame clonotypes and omits some of them. Counted here are about 120,000 clones, less than 75% occurring once; the ten biggest clones make up around 3.9%. The source is a woman between 35 and 50 years old in good health and CMV-seronegative. The specimen sequenced was PBMCs.

The CDR3 nucleotides are TGCGCCAGCAGTCATGACAGACACACTGAAGCTTTCTTT. Protein sequence: CASSHDRHTEAFF. The chain joins TRBV23-1 to TRBJ1-1; D is perhaps TRBD1 (5 bases). TRBV23-1 is identified as an open reading frame with a role that is uncertain. This CDR3 contains 13 residues. V was clipped by 3 bases and J by 3 bases, with 8 bases between them.